This T cell receptor (beta chain) is drawn from a study of shared clonotypes between healthy human individuals. The overall study: Each donor had three CD4 naive, three CD4 memory, two CD8 naive and one CD8 memory plate. Study-level results: It was observed that approximately 5% of naive CD4 clonotypes were shared across a handful of donors.

The authors' processing: ImmunoSEQ output lacked quality scores and full-length reads, limiting matched filtering. Profiling relied on immunoSEQ multiplex PCR, and the TCRdb table lists in-frame clones only, not all of them. Clone size and V and J calls were adopted from that table, with D and trimming inferred from the DNA. The sample carries roughly 1,500,000 clones, less than 99% recorded once. Per germline, CDR1 LNHNV and CDR2 YYDKDF (reference sequence). CDR3 length: 14 residues. The germline V and J ends were trimmed by 0 bases and 8 bases, with 13 bases remaining between them. A note on this clone: Its antigen is currently unknown.

This TCR derives from a man aged 25-40 years in good health. The sample was naive CD4+ T cells sorted from blood. As to subset: CD45RA+ positively selected. This chain joins TRBV15 and TRBJ1-1; D may be TRBD1 (5 bases). CDR3 DNA sequence: TGTGCCACCAGCAGAGATCGGGCGGGACTCGAAGCTTTCTTT. Its protein is CATSRDRAGLEAFF.